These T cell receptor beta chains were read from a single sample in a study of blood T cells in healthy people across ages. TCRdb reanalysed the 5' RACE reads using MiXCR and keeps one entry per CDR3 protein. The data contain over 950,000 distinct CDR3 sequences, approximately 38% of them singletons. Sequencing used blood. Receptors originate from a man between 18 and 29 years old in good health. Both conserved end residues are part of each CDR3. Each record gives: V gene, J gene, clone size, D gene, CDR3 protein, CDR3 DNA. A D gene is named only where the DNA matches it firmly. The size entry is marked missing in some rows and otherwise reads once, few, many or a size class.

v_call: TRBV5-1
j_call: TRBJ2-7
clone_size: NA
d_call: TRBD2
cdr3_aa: CASSRLAGGVTYEQYF
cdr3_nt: TGCGCCAGCAGCCGATTAGCGGGGGGGGTAACCTACGAGCAGTACTTC

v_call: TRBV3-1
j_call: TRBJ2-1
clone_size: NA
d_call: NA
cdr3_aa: CANSQMSSSPLDNEQFF
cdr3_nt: TGTGCCAACAGCCAAATGTCGAGCTCTCCCCTCGACAATGAGCAGTTCTTC

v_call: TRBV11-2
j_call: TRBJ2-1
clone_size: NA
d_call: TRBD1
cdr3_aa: CASSLYHRGNSYNEQFF
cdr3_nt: TGTGCCAGCAGTCTCTATCACAGGGGCAACTCCTACAATGAGCAGTTCTTC

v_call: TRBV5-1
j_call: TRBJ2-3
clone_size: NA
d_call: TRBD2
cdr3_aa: CAGSLATGTRITTDTQYF
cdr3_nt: TGCGCCGGCAGCTTAGCCACCGGGACTAGGATTACCACAGATACGCAGTATTTT

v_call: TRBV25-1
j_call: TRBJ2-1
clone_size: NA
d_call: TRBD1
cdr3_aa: CACSEYRGTYNEQFF
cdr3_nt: TGTGCCTGCAGTGAATACAGGGGAACCTACAATGAGCAGTTCTTC

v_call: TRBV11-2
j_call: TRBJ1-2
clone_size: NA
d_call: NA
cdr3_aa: CASSPGRYRVKCGNTF
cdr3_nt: TGTGCCAGCAGCCCAGGACGGTACAGGGTAAAATGCGGCAACACCTTC

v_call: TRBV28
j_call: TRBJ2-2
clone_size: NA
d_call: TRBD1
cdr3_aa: CASSPRQGGAGELFF
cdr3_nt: TGTGCCAGCAGTCCTCGACAGGGGGGGGCCGGGGAGCTGTTTTTT

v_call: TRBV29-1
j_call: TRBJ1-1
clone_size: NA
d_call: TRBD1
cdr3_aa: CSVVRQGQNTEAFF
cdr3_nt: TGCAGCGTCGTAAGACAGGGACAGAACACTGAAGCTTTCTTT

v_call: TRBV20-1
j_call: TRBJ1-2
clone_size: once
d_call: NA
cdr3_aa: CSVKTGGYTF
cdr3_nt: TGCAGTGTTAAGACGGGAGGCTACACCTTC

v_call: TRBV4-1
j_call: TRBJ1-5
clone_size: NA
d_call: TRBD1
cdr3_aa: CASSPNSGTGSNQPQHF
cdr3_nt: TGCGCCAGCAGCCCTAATTCCGGGACAGGGAGCAATCAGCCCCAGCATTTT

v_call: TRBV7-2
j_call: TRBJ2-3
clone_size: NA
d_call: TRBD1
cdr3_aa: CASSVDRVDTQYF
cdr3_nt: TGTGCCAGCAGCGTGGACAGGGTCGATACGCAGTATTTT

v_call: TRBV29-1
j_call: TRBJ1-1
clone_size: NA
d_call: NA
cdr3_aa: CSVSRNLEAFF
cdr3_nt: TGCAGCGTTAGCAGGAACCTCGAAGCTTTCTTT

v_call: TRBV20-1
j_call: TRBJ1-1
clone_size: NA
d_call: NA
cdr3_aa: CSARPGPEAFF
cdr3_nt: TGCAGTGCTAGACCAGGACCTGAAGCTTTCTTT

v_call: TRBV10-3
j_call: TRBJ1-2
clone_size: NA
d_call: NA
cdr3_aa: CAISESGRAGLLSGYTF
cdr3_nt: TGTGCCATCAGTGAGTCTGGCAGGGCCGGGTTGTTGTCAGGCTACACCTTC

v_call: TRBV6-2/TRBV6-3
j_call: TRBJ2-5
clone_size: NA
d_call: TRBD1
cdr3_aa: CASSGQAYQETQYF
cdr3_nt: TGTGCCAGCTCGGGACAGGCGTATCAAGAGACCCAGTACTTC

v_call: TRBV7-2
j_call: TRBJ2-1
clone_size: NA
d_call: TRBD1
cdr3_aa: CASSVARGNNEQFF
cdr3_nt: TGTGCCAGCAGTGTGGCCAGGGGGAACAATGAGCAGTTCTTC

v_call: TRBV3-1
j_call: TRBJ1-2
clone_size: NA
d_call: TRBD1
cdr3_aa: CASSHGQGFRYTF
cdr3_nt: TGTGCCAGCAGCCACGGACAGGGGTTCCGCTACACCTTC

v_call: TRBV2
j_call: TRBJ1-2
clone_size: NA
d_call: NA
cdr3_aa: CASGTRDSLRGYTF
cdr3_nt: TGTGCCAGCGGGACCCGTGACAGTCTGAGGGGCTACACCTTC

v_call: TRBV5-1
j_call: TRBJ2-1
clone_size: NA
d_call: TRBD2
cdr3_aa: CASSLGASGVYNEQFF
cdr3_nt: TGCGCCAGCAGCTTGGGAGCGAGCGGGGTCTACAATGAGCAGTTCTTC

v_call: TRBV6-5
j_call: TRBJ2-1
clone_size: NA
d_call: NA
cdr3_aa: CASSYSNGGEEQFF
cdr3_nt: TGTGCCAGCAGTTACTCGAATGGCGGAGAGGAGCAGTTCTTC

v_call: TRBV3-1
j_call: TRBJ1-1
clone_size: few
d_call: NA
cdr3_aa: CASSTRVSNTEAFF
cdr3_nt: TGTGCCAGCAGCACCCGGGTTTCGAACACTGAAGCTTTCTTT

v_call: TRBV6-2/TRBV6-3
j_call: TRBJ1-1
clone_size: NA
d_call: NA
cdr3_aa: CASSKSRDGNTEAFF
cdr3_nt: TGTGCCAGCAGTAAAAGTCGGGACGGGAACACTGAAGCTTTCTTT

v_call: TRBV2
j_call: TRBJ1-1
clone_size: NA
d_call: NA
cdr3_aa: CASSEFAGVGTEAFF
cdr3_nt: TGTGCCAGCAGTGAATTCGCGGGTGTGGGCACTGAAGCTTTCTTT

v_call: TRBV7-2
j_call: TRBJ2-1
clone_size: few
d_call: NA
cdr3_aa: CASRRTTGTNNEQFF
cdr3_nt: TGTGCCAGCAGGCGTACCACCGGGACAAACAATGAGCAGTTCTTC

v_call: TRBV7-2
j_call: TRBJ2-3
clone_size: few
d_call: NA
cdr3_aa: CASSFGGLTSTDTQYF
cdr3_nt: TGTGCCAGCAGCTTCGGTGGGCTTACGAGCACAGATACGCAGTATTTT

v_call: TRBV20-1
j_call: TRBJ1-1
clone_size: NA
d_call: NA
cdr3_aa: CSAMSGGNTEAFF
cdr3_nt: TGCAGTGCTATGTCGGGGGGGAACACTGAAGCTTTCTTT

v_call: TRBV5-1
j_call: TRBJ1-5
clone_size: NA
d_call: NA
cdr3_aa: CASSLCGVQPQHF
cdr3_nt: TGCGCCAGCAGCTTATGCGGGGTTCAGCCCCAGCATTTT

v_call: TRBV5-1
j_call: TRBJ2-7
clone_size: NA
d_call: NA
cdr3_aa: CASSSTGSNSYEQYF
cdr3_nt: TGCGCCAGCAGCTCCACCGGCAGCAACTCCTACGAGCAGTACTTC

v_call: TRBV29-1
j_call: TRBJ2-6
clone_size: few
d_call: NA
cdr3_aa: CSVEDPASGANVLTF
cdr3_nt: TGCAGCGTTGAAGATCCCGCATCTGGGGCCAACGTCCTGACTTTC

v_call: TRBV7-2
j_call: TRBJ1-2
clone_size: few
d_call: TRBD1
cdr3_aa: CASSKDREFGGYTF
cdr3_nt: TGTGCCAGCAGCAAGGACAGGGAGTTTGGTGGCTACACCTTC

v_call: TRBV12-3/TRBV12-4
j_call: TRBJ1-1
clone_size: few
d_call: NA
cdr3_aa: CASSREGLTEAFF
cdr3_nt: TGTGCCAGCAGCCGGGAGGGGCTCACTGAAGCTTTCTTT

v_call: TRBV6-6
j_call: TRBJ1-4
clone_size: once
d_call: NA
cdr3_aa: CANRPRQVRNEKLFF
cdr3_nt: TGTGCCAACCGCCCCCGACAGGTTCGAAATGAAAAACTGTTTTTT

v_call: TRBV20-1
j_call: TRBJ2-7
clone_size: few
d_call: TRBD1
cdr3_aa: CSARPGTGAYEQYF
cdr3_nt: TGCAGTGCTAGACCGGGGACAGGGGCCTACGAGCAGTACTTC

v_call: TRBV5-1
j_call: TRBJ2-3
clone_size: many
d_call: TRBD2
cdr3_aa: CASSPGPSGGRNTQYF
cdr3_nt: TGCGCCAGCAGCCCCGGACCTAGCGGGGGGAGGAATACGCAGTATTTT

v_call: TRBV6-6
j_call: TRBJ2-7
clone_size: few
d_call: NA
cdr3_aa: CASSYPGTPYEQYF
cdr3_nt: TGTGCCAGCAGTTACCCCGGGACACCCTACGAGCAGTACTTC

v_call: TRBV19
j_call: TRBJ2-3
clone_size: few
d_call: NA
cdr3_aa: CASRNKMVKGGRTDTQYF
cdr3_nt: TGTGCCAGTAGAAATAAGATGGTAAAGGGTGGGAGGACGGATACGCAGTATTTT

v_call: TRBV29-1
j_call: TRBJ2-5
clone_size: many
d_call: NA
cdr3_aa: CSVEIGGGRQETQYF
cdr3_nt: TGCAGCGTTGAAATCGGTGGGGGGCGACAAGAGACCCAGTACTTC

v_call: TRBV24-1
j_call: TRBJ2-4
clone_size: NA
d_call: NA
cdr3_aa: CATSKGRGGLGQQHIQYF
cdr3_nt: TGTGCCACCAGCAAAGGAAGAGGGGGTTTGGGGCAACAGCACATTCAGTACTTC

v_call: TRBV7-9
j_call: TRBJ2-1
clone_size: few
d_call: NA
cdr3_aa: CASSLDDSGHNEQFF
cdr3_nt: TGTGCCAGCAGCTTAGACGATAGTGGGCACAATGAGCAGTTCTTC

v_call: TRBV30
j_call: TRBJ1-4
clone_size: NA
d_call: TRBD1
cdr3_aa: CAWSRDRGVEKLFF
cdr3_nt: TGTGCCTGGAGTCGGGACAGGGGCGTAGAAAAACTGTTTTTT

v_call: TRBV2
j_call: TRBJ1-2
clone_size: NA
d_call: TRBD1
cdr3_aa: CASSPQGSSYGYTF
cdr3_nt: TGTGCCAGCAGCCCACAGGGGTCCTCCTATGGCTACACCTTC

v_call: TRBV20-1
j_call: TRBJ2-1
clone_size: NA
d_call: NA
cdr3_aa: CSAHVLRTYNEQFF
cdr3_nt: TGCAGTGCTCACGTCTTACGCACCTACAATGAGCAGTTCTTT

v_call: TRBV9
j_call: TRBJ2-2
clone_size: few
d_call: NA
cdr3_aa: CASSVGGLSNTGELFF
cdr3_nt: TGTGCCAGCAGCGTAGGGGGGCTCTCCAACACCGGGGAGCTGTTTTTT

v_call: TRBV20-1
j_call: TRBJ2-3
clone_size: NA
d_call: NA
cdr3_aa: CSARDRMLFTDTQYF
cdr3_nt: TGCAGTGCTAGAGATAGAATGCTCTTCACAGATACGCAGTATTTT

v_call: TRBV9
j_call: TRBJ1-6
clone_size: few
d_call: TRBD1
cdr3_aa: CASSLEDRVNSPLHF
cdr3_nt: TGTGCCAGCAGCCTTGAAGACAGGGTAAATTCACCCCTCCACTTT

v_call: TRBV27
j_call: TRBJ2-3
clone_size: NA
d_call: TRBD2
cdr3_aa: CASSPHTSGGADTQYF
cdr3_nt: TGTGCCAGCAGTCCCCATACTAGCGGGGGCGCAGATACGCAGTATTTT

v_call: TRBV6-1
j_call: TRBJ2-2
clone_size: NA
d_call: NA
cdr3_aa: CASSGSTRGTGELFF
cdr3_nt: TGTGCCAGCAGTGGTAGTACCCGAGGGACCGGGGAGCTGTTTTTT

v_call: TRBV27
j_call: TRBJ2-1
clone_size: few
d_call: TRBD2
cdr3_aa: CASMVAGVSNEQFF
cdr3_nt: TGTGCCAGCATGGTAGCGGGAGTTTCTAATGAGCAGTTCTTC

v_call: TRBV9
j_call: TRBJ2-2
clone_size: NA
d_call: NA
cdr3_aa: CASSPAGTAHTGELFF
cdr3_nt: TGTGCCAGCAGCCCCGCGGGGACAGCTCACACCGGGGAGCTGTTTTTT

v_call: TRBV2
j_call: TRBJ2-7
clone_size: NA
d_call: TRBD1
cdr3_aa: CAVTTGGLSSNEQYF
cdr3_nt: TGTGCCGTCACGACAGGGGGCCTTTCTTCCAATGAGCAGTACTTC

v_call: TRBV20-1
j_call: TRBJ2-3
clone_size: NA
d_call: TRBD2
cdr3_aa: CSARRLAGGPDTQYF
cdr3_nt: TGCAGTGCTAGGAGACTAGCGGGGGGACCAGATACGCAGTATTTT

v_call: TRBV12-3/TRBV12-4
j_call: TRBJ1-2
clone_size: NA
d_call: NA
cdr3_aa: CASSLHDQDGYTF
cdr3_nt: TGTGCCAGCAGTTTACACGATCAGGATGGCTACACCTTC

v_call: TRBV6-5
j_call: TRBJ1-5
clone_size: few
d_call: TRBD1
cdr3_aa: CASSFDRENQPQHF
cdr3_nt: TGTGCCAGCAGCTTTGACAGGGAGAATCAGCCCCAGCATTTT

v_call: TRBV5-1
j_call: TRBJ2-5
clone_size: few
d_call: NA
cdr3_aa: CASSLGSGLKETQYF
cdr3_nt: TGCGCCAGCAGCTTGGGGTCAGGGTTGAAGGAGACCCAGTACTTC

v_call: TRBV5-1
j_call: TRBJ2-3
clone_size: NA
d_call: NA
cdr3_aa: CASSALVTLTDTQYF
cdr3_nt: TGCGCCAGCAGCGCCTTAGTGACACTCACAGATACGCAGTATTTT

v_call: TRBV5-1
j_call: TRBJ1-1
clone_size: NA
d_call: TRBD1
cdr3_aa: CAGSVPDRVTEAFF
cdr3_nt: TGCGCCGGCAGCGTACCCGACAGGGTCACTGAAGCTTTCTTT

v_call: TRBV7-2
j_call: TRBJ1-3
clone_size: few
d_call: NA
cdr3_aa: CASSPSGDPGNTIYF
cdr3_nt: TGTGCCAGCAGCCCGAGTGGGGACCCTGGAAACACCATATATTTT

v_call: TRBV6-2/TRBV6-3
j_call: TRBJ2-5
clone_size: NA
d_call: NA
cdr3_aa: CASSLRSERVKYF
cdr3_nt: TGTGCCAGCAGTCTCCGAAGTGAGAGGGTTAAGTACTTC

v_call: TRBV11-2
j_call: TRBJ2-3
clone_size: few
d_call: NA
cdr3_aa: CASSVRAPASTDTQYF
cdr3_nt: TGTGCCAGCAGCGTTCGGGCGCCCGCTAGCACAGATACGCAGTATTTT

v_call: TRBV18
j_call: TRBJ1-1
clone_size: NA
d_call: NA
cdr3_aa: CASSPGWGAVTEAFF
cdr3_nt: TGTGCCAGCTCACCAGGTTGGGGGGCGGTCACTGAAGCTTTCTTT